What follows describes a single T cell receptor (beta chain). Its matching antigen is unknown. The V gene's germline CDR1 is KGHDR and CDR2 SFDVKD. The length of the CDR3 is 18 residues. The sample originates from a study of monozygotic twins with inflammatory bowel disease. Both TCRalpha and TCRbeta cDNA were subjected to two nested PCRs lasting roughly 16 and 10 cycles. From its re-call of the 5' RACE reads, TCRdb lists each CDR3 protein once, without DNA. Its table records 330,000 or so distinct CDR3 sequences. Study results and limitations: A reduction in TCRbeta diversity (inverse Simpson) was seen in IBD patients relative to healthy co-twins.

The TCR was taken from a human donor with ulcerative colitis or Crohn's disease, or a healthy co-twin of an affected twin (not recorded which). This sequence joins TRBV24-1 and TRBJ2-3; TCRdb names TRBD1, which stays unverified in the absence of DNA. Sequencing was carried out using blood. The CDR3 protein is CATSDQNRGNHGADTQYF.